This T cell receptor (beta chain) was recovered during a study of early T cells in non-severe SARS-CoV-2 infection. The overall study: The chains were unpaired, and the sequenced material was bulk RNA from unsorted whole blood.

Germline assignment: CDR1 SGHVS and CDR2 FQNEAQ. The CDR3 runs to 15 residues. The V end lost 1 base, the J end lost 1 base, and 7 bases lay between the germline ends. This clonotype was counted only a few times. As yet, its antigen is unknown. Overall study findings and caveats: Private and CD4 specificities were missed by VDJdb matching, which favored anti-spike CD8 responses.

Each single cDNA molecule received a unique molecular identifier. One entry per CDR3 protein results from TCRdb running MiXCR on the 5' RACE reads. This table has tens of thousands of distinct CDR3 sequences, more than 10% appearing once. The receptor was derived from an adult who was a healthcare worker with PCR-confirmed SARS-CoV-2 infection or an uninfected control (not recorded which). The specimen was whole blood. V usage is TRBV7-8 and J usage is TRBJ2-2; D is ambiguous. CDR3 in DNA: TGTGCCAGCAGCTTAGTGTACGGGAACACCGGGGAGCTGTTTTTT. Translated, it gives CASSLVYGNTGELFF.